The 8 T cell receptor beta chains reported below all come from one sample, sequenced in a study of human T cells and chemical hapten exposure. As to time point: patch test 1, 2 weeks after DPC sensitization. Regarding treatment: therapeutic diphenylcyclopropenone sensitization with weekly scalp DPC. TCRdb re-called the RACE reads through MiXCR, storing one row per CDR3 protein. The table includes just under 350,000 distinct CDR3 sequences, around 7% detected once. Sample: whole blood, taken in connection with sensitization to the hapten diphenylcyclopropenone (DPC). These TCRs come from a woman between 18 and 29 years old with alopecia areata. Some clones in this sample may be carry-over from other donors' samples.

There are a few counts of this clonotype. The chain combines TRBV7-9 with TRBJ2-5; 8 bases are a match to TRBD2. V lost 1 base and J lost 4; bases outside the gene matches: 8. There are 16 residues in the CDR3. Germline CDR1 is SEHNR and CDR2 is FQNEAQ (reference sequence). CDR3 nucleotides: TGTGCCAGCAGCTTAGACGCCGGGGGGGCCCGAGAGACCCAGTACTTC. This codes for CASSLDAGGARETQYF.

The rearrangement joins TRBV18 to TRBJ2-3; 8 positions agree with TRBD2. The V segment lost 6 bases and the J segment 3 bases; nucleotides outside the gene matches: 5. CDR3 length: 14 amino acids. Per the germline V gene, CDR1 is KGHSH and CDR2 is LQKENI. The CDR3 protein is CASSLLAETDTQYF. The DNA for the CDR3 is TGTGCCAGCTCGCTACTAGCGGAGACAGATACGCAGTATTTT. The whole variable domain, remainder taken from reference TRBV18 and TRBJ2-3, is NAGVMQNPRHLVRRRGQEARLRCSPMKGHSHVYWYRQLPEEGLKFMVYLQKENIIDESGMPKERFSAEFPKEGPSILRIQQVVRGDSAAYFCASSLLAETDTQYFGPGTRLTVL.

This rearrangement joins TRBV12-5 to TRBJ1-1, with 12 positions matching TRBD1. Germline V gene sequence: CDR1 LGHNT, CDR2 FRNRAP. J lost 3 bases, V lost 6 bases, and 5 bases had no gene match. This CDR3 has 15 residues. The CDR3 DNA reads TGTGCTAGTGGACTGGGACAGGGGGCGCACACTGAAGCTTTCTTT. Translating it yields CASGLGQGAHTEAFF.

The gene calls are TRBV10-3 and TRBJ1-6, with D unresolved. The CDR3 spans 13 residues. CDR1 is ENHRY, CDR2 SYGVKD, per germline. V was shortened by 0 bases and J by 13 bases, with 10 bases between the two germline ends. The CDR3 nucleotides read TGTGCCATCAGTGAGTCGAGGAGTCAGCCCCTCCACTTT. This codes for CAISESRSQPLHF.

The rearrangement joins TRBV25-1 to TRBJ2-7; D call uncertain. Trimming left V 6 bases short and J 1 base short, with 19 bases between. Germline values: CDR1 MGHDK, CDR2 SYGVNS. The CDR3 has 16 residues. CDR3 protein: CASSPWTAGGSYEQYF. The CDR3 nucleotides read TGTGCCAGCAGCCCGTGGACGGCAGGCGGATCCTACGAGCAGTACTTC.

This clonotype was counted at least ten times. V is TRBV7-9 and J is TRBJ2-4; 7 bases align to TRBD1. Looked up from germline, CDR1 is SEHNR and CDR2 is FQNEAQ (reference sequence). The CDR3 loop spans 14 amino acids. Unmatched junction bases numbered 1, after V lost 0 bases and J lost 5 bases. The CDR3 DNA is TGTGCCAGCAGCTTAGCGGGGACAGAAAACATTCAGTACTTC. This translates into CASSLAGTENIQYF.

This clonotype was seen only a few times. The chain couples TRBV7-2 to TRBJ1-1; D uncertain. The CDR3 has 15 residues. The V gene lost 3 bases and the J gene lost 6 bases, with 17 bases spanning the gap. CDR1 is SGHTA and CDR2 is FQGNSA in the germline V gene. The CDR3 nucleotides are TGTGCCAGCAGCTTTGCTGTTGGTTTACGGGCTGAAGCTTTCTTT. The encoded protein is CASSFAVGLRAEAFF. The whole variable domain, filled in from reference TRBV7-2 and TRBJ1-1, reads GAGVSQSPSNKVTEKGKDVELRCDPISGHTALYWYRQSLGQGLEFLIYFQGNSAPDKSGLPSDRFSAERTGGSVSTLTIQRTQQEDSAVYLCASSFAVGLRAEAFFGQGTRLTVV.

This chain uses TRBV21-1 with TRBJ1-6. TRBV21-1 corresponds to a pseudogene. This CDR3 has 17 residues. DNA of the CDR3: TGTGCCAGCAGCAAAGATAATCGGAGTGGAGGTAATTCACCCCTCCACTTT. Residues: CASSKDNRSGGNSPLHF.